Shown below are 15 T cell receptor beta chains from a single sample sequenced in a study of technical replicates of blood from a few donors. The repertoire was sequenced with immunoSEQ multiplex PCR; TCRdb's copy has only in-frame clones and lacks some. The sample lists 62,000 or so clones, about 89% occurring once. Input material: PBMCs. Receptors were obtained from a human donor in good health. Some clones in this sample may be carry-over from other donors' samples.

As DNA, the CDR3 is TGTGCCAGCAGTGACGCGGGAAGACGACAAGAGACCCAGTACTTC. As protein: CASSDAGRRQETQYF. The chain couples TRBV6-4 to TRBJ2-5, with D possibly TRBD2 on 6 matching bases. V gave up 2 bases and J gave up 2 bases, with 12 bases separating them. The CDR3 runs to 15 residues. CDR1 is MRHNA and CDR2 is SNTAGT in the germline V gene.

The count of this clone is one. The chain is built from TRBV7-8 and TRBJ1-2; 11 bases fit TRBD1. The germline V gene has CDR1 SGHVS and CDR2 FQNEAQ. The CDR3 runs to 15 residues. J gave up 4 bases and V 1 base, and 2 bases lay outside the gene matches. In nucleotides, the CDR3 is TGTGCCAGCAGCTTAGGGACAGGGGGCGGCTATGGCTACACCTTC. The encoded protein is CASSLGTGGGYGYTF.

CDR3 sequence: CASSPSGSSYEQYF. Written as DNA, the CDR3 is TGTGCCAGCAGCCCCAGCGGGAGTTCCTACGAGCAGTACTTC. The V gene is TRBV9, the J gene TRBJ2-7; 8 positions agree with TRBD2. Looked up from germline, CDR1 is SGDLS and CDR2 is YYNGEE. The CDR3 covers 14 residues. V gave up 4 bases and J gave up 1 base; unmatched junction bases: 4.

The chain combines TRBV4-3 with TRBJ2-1; 9 positions agree with TRBD2. The trim removed 0 bases at V and 4 bases at J, leaving 4 bases unmatched. The CDR3 covers 16 residues. Germline V gene lookup returns CDR1 LGHNA and CDR2 YSLEER. The CDR3 loop is CASSQDLAGKYNEQFF. The CDR3 nucleotides read TGCGCCAGCAGCCAAGATCTAGCGGGGAAATACAATGAGCAGTTCTTC.

The chain recombines TRBV7-8 with TRBJ2-1, with 13 bases aligning to TRBD2. The CDR3 sequence is 20 residues long. The junction had 15 bases not matched to a gene; V was cut back by 1 base and J by 6 bases. Germline lookup yields CDR1 SGHVS and CDR2 FQNEAQ. CDR3 sequence (DNA): TGTGCCAGCAGCTTAGAAAGTTGGACTAGCGGGAGTTCCCTCTCCAATGAGCAGTTCTTC. Protein product: CASSLESWTSGSSLSNEQFF. Supplemented by reference TRBV7-8 and TRBJ2-1, the full variable domain reads GAGVSQSPRYKVAKRGQDVALRCDPISGHVSLFWYQQALGQGPEFLTYFQNEAQLDKSGLPSDRFFAERPEGSVSTLKIQRTQQEDSAVYLCASSLESWTSGSSLSNEQFFGPGTRLTVL.

The rearrangement uses TRBV2 and TRBJ2-7; TRBD2 aligns across 9 bases. V lost 7 bases, J lost 5 bases, and 9 bases stayed unmatched. Looked up from germline, CDR1 is SNHLY and CDR2 is FYNNEI. The CDR3 runs to 14 residues. CDR3 sequence (DNA): TGTGCCAGCAAACCGGGACTAGCTCAGGACGAGCAGTACTTC. Residues: CASKPGLAQDEQYF.

The rearrangement links TRBV10-3 to TRBJ2-1; a weak D match, TRBD2 (5 bases). Germline-derived CDR1 and CDR2 are ENHRY and SYGVKD. V was pared by 6 bases and J by 7 bases, with 10 bases between. The CDR3 length is 12 residues. For the CDR3, the DNA is TGTGCCATCAGCCCTAGCTCTAATGAGCAGTTCTTC. The encoded protein is CAISPSSNEQFF.

The chain couples TRBV4-3 to TRBJ2-3; D might be TRBD1 (6 bases). Trimming pared 1 base from V and 1 base from J, leaving 18 bases between. Germline CDR1 and CDR2: LGHNA and YSLEER. This CDR3 contains 18 residues. Written as DNA, the CDR3 is TGCGCCAGCAGCCAAGGCCCCCCTACAGGGACGGGCACAGATACGCAGTATTTT. Amino acids: CASSQGPPTGTGTDTQYF.

This clone showed up just a few times. The chain links TRBV10-3 to TRBJ1-1; D possibly corresponds to TRBD1 (5 bases). The V gene's germline CDR1 is ENHRY and CDR2 SYGVKD. The ends were cut back, 3 bases at V and 8 bases at J, with 19 bases in the middle. The CDR3 extends over 15 amino acids. CDR3 DNA sequence: TGTGCCATCAGTGACATTCGGGGACTGGAGTCAGAAGCTTTCTTT. Translating gives CAISDIRGLESEAFF.

This clone appeared once. The chain links TRBV27 to TRBJ1-2; D is uncertain. This CDR3 comprises 14 residues. The V end was cut by 5 bases, the J end by 8 bases, with 18 bases between. Germline lookup yields CDR1 MNHEY and CDR2 SMNVEV (reference sequence). DNA of the CDR3: TGTGCCAGCAGTCTAACCGGCGGTGGCATGGGCTACACCTTC. It codes for CASSLTGGGMGYTF.

This clone occurred once. The chain joins TRBV6-6 to TRBJ2-3, with D tentatively TRBD2 (5 bases). CDR1 MNHNY and CDR2 SVGAGI come from the germline V gene (reference sequence). CDR3 size: 12 residues. V lost 7 bases to trimming and J lost 5 bases, with 10 bases between them. The CDR3 loop is CASNRGIDTQYF. The CDR3 region has the DNA TGTGCCAGCAATCGGGGAATAGATACGCAGTATTTT.

This clone showed up just a few times. This chain links TRBV4-1 with TRBJ1-1, with D uncertain. V was shortened by 1 base and J by 5 bases, with 14 bases between the two germline ends. Germline V gene sequence: CDR1 MGHRA, CDR2 YSYEKL. This CDR3 has 15 amino acids. The CDR3 DNA sequence: TGCGCCAGCAGCCAAGGGGAGACACGGTATACTGAAGCTTTCTTT. As protein: CASSQGETRYTEAFF.

J is TRBJ1-6 and V is TRBV30; possible D gene TRBD1, 6 bases. With 3 bases removed from V and 7 bases from J, the gap between germline ends came to 13 bases. The CDR3 covers 14 residues. The V gene's germline CDR1 is GTSNPN and CDR2 SVGIG (reference sequence). CDR3: CAWSTGTINSPLHF. Here the CDR3 DNA reads TGTGCCTGGAGCACCGGGACAATCAATTCACCCCTCCACTTT.

The rearrangement joins TRBV6-6 to TRBJ2-1, with 13 bases lining up with TRBD2. The trim removed 6 bases at V and 2 bases at J, leaving 4 bases unmatched. From germline, CDR1 is MNHNY and CDR2 SVGAGI (reference sequence). This CDR3 comprises 16 residues. The CDR3 loop is CASRLAGGHPYNEQFF. In nucleotides, the CDR3 is TGTGCCAGCAGACTAGCGGGGGGGCATCCCTACAATGAGCAGTTCTTC.

The rearrangement joins TRBV14 to TRBJ2-2; D may be TRBD2 (5 bases). Trimming left V 4 bases short and J 6 bases short, with 12 bases between. The V gene's germline CDR1 is SGHDN and CDR2 FVKESK. This CDR3 comprises 14 residues. For the CDR3, the DNA is TGTGCCAGCAGCCCAAGAGGGAAGTCCGGGGAGCTGTTTTTT. Its protein product is CASSPRGKSGELFF.